The 21 T cell receptor beta chains below come from one sample, sequenced in a study of blood T cell repertoires in COVID-19. Generated by immunoSEQ multiplex PCR, the TCRdb table keeps only in-frame clones and is missing some. The table records hundreds of thousands of clones, around 88% of them present only once. Source material: PBMCs or T cells enriched from blood (not recorded which). Receptors were obtained from a woman aged 45-65 years who had recovered from COVID-19.

The rearrangement uses TRBV7-3 and TRBJ1-2; D is unclear. CDR3 length equals 14 residues. V dropped 2 bases and J dropped 3 bases, with 10 bases sitting between them. The V gene's germline CDR1 is SGHTA and CDR2 FQGTGA. For the CDR3, the DNA is TGTGCCAGCAGCTTAGCGGGGATGGACTATGGCTACACCTTC. Translated, it gives CASSLAGMDYGYTF.

The J gene is TRBJ2-2, the V gene TRBV5-6; 9 bases fit TRBD2. Germline loops: CDR1 SGHDT, CDR2 YYEEEE. The CDR3 consists of 16 residues. The ends lost 2 bases at V and 2 bases at J; junction bases unmatched: 4. The CDR3 region is CASSFGGGVNTGELFF. The CDR3 DNA is TGTGCCAGCAGCTTTGGCGGGGGGGTAAACACCGGGGAGCTGTTTTTT.

This clone was seen once. J is TRBJ1-6 and V is TRBV11-3; D not resolved. Trimming left V 0 bases short and J 7 bases short, with 7 bases between. CDR3 size: 14 residues. The germline CDR1 and CDR2 sequences are SGHNT and YENEEA. The CDR3 DNA reads as TGTGCCAGCAGCTTAGACGGGTTGAATTCACCCCTCCACTTT. This translates into CASSLDGLNSPLHF.

This clone was detected only once. The chain uses TRBV5-1 and TRBJ1-3; TRBD1 matches 7 bases. V trimming: 5 bases; J trimming: 4 bases; junction bases outside the gene matches: 15. CDR1 and CDR2 from the germline V gene are SGHRS and YFSETQ. This CDR3 region has 17 residues. In DNA form, the CDR3 reads TGCGCCAGCAGTAAGAGGGGGCGAGATGTGAGGGGAAACACCATATATTTT. It translates to CASSKRGRDVRGNTIYF.

The rearrangement links TRBV19 to TRBJ2-3; 12 bases are shared with TRBD1. The CDR3 consists of 16 residues. Germline CDR1 LNHDA, CDR2 SQIVND (reference sequence). V shed 5 bases and J 5 bases; nucleotides not matched to a gene: 8. The CDR3 is CASSARDRGQRDTQYF. The CDR3, as DNA: TGTGCCAGTAGTGCCCGGGACAGGGGGCAAAGAGATACGCAGTATTTT.

This clone has a count of ten or more. V and J are TRBV4-1 and TRBJ2-7; tentatively, D is TRBD1 (5 bases). The CDR3 extends over 16 amino acids. V lost 1 base, J lost 3 bases, and 16 bases lay in between. Germline V CDR1 and CDR2: MGHRA, YSYEKL. DNA for the CDR3: TGCGCCAGCAGCCAAGCGGACATGGGGTTCGTCTACGAGCAGTACTTC. The encoded protein is CASSQADMGFVYEQYF.

The chain carries TRBV6-5 and TRBJ2-5, with D possibly TRBD2 on 5 matching bases. This CDR3 comprises 13 residues. Germline V gene sequence: CDR1 MNHEY, CDR2 SVGAGI. The ends were cut back, 7 bases at V and 5 bases at J, with 14 bases in the middle. The CDR3 region is CASTSSGDETQYF. The CDR3 bases are TGTGCCAGCACCTCGAGCGGCGATGAGACCCAGTACTTC.

The CDR3 sequence is CASWDRIMNTEAFF. CDR3 coding DNA: TGTGCCAGTTGGGACAGAATCATGAACACTGAAGCTTTCTTT. The chain is built from TRBV19 and TRBJ1-1; 7 nucleotides agree with TRBD1. J gave up 0 bases and V 8 bases, and 6 bases lay outside the gene matches. Per germline, CDR1 LNHDA and CDR2 SQIVND (reference sequence). The CDR3 length is 14 residues.

The V and J genes are TRBV6-5 and TRBJ1-6; D not certain. V was clipped by 2 bases and J by 4 bases, with 6 bases between them. This CDR3 has 14 residues. The germline V gene has CDR1 MNHEY and CDR2 SVGAGI. The CDR3 region is CASSYIQYNSPLHF. As DNA, the CDR3 is TGTGCCAGCAGTTACATACAATATAATTCACCCCTCCACTTT.

V is TRBV4-1 and J is TRBJ1-2, with unresolved D. This CDR3 has 16 residues. V was pared by 0 bases and J by 0 bases, with 11 bases between. The germline V gene encodes CDR1 MGHRA and CDR2 YSYEKL. The CDR3 region has the DNA TGCGCCAGCAGCCAAGACCTGACATTAGCTAACTATGGCTACACCTTC. This gives the protein CASSQDLTLANYGYTF.

The CDR3 DNA follows: TGTGCCAGTGCGGCGGGACAGGGTTTGGAGACCCAGTACTTC. It codes for CASAAGQGLETQYF. The rearrangement joins TRBV9 to TRBJ2-5; TRBD1 matches at 9 bases. Trimming took 8 bases from V and 5 from J; bases not matched to a gene: 10. This CDR3 region has 14 residues. Germline values: CDR1 SGDLS, CDR2 YYNGEE. Together with reference TRBV9 and TRBJ2-5, the CDR3 gives the full variable domain: DSGVTQTPKHLITATGQRVTLRCSPRSGDLSVYWYQQSLDQGLQFLIQYYNGEERAKGNILERFSAQQFPDLHSELNLSSLELGDSALYFCASAAGQGLETQYFGPGTRLLVL.

The gene calls are TRBV19 and TRBJ1-1; maybe TRBD1 (6 bases). This CDR3 spans 14 amino acids. The V end was cut by 5 bases, the J end by 1 base, with 11 bases between. The V gene's germline CDR1 is LNHDA and CDR2 SQIVND (reference sequence). The CDR3 loop is CASSALTGNTEAFF. In DNA form, the CDR3 reads TGTGCCAGTAGTGCCCTGACAGGGAACACTGAAGCTTTCTTT.

The V call is TRBV19, the J call TRBJ2-1; 10 bases agree with TRBD2. Germline values: CDR1 LNHDA, CDR2 SQIVND (reference sequence). Trimming took 10 bases from V and 10 from J; bases not matched to a gene: 7. The CDR3 consists of 12 residues. The CDR3 is CATMGLAIEQFF. CDR3 DNA sequence: TGTGCCACGATGGGACTAGCGATAGAGCAGTTCTTC.

V gene TRBV7-6 combines with J gene TRBJ2-5; 9 nucleotides align to TRBD1. This CDR3 comprises 16 residues. CDR1 is SGHVS, CDR2 FNYEAQ, per germline. J was trimmed by 2 bases and V by 1 base; bases with no gene match: 5. Here the CDR3 DNA reads TGTGCCAGCAGCTTAGTTCCCGGGACAGGGCAAGAGACCCAGTACTTC. Its translation: CASSLVPGTGQETQYF.

This sequence joins TRBV7-2 and TRBJ1-5, with 7 positions matching TRBD1. The V gene's germline CDR1 is SGHTA and CDR2 FQGNSA. The ends lost 4 bases at V and 6 bases at J; junction bases unmatched: 6. The CDR3 extends over 14 amino acids. As DNA, the CDR3 is TGTGCCAGCAGCTCAGGACAGGTCGGTCAGCCCCAGCATTTT. Encoded protein: CASSSGQVGQPQHF. Together with reference TRBV7-2 and TRBJ1-5, the CDR3 gives the full variable domain: GAGVSQSPSNKVTEKGKDVELRCDPISGHTALYWYRQSLGQGLEFLIYFQGNSAPDKSGLPSDRFSAERTGGSVSTLTIQRTQQEDSAVYLCASSSGQVGQPQHFGDGTRLSIL.

This rearrangement joins TRBV5-6 to TRBJ1-2; the D gene is possibly TRBD1 (5 bases). CDR1 is SGHDT and CDR2 is YYEEEE in the germline V gene. V dropped 0 bases and J dropped 13 bases, with 10 bases sitting between them. The CDR3 consists of 11 residues. CDR3 bases: TGTGCCAGCAGCTTGGAGGGGCCGTTCACCTTC. It codes for CASSLEGPFTF.

The chain combines TRBV5-6 with TRBJ2-5; 10 nucleotides match TRBD2. J was trimmed by 5 bases and V by 4 bases; bases with no gene match: 5. This CDR3 has 14 amino acids. Germline V gene sequence: CDR1 SGHDT, CDR2 YYEEEE. CDR3 protein: CASSLAGVGETQYF. CDR3 DNA: TGTGCCAGCAGCCTAGCGGGAGTAGGGGAGACCCAGTACTTC.

V gene TRBV30 combines with J gene TRBJ1-6; D call uncertain. Germline lookup yields CDR1 GTSNPN and CDR2 SVGIG (reference sequence). This CDR3 region has 13 residues. Trimming removed 0 bases from V and 4 bases from J, with 4 bases in between. This CDR3 is CAWSVQYNSPLHF. Here the CDR3 DNA reads TGTGCCTGGAGTGTACAGTATAATTCACCCCTCCACTTT.

The chain combines TRBV18 with TRBJ1-1, with TRBD1 identical over 9 bases. The V segment lost 1 base and the J segment 3 bases; nucleotides outside the gene matches: 9. The CDR3 loop spans 17 amino acids. The germline CDR1 and CDR2 sequences are KGHSH and LQKENI. CDR3 region: CASSPLKTGGKDTEAFF. The CDR3 bases are TGTGCCAGCTCACCACTCAAGACAGGGGGTAAGGACACTGAAGCTTTCTTT.

The CDR3 is CSASPGKKGSPLHF. The CDR3 bases are TGCAGTGCTAGTCCCGGGAAAAAGGGTTCACCCCTCCACTTT. This rearrangement joins TRBV20-1 to TRBJ1-6; D unclear. V lost 3 bases to trimming and J lost 9 bases, with 15 bases between them. The CDR3 spans 14 residues. The germline gives CDR1 DFQATT, CDR2 SNEGSKA (reference sequence).

The V gene is TRBV12-3 or TRBV12-4, the J gene TRBJ2-4; no clear D gene. V was clipped by 5 bases and J by 4 bases, with 9 bases between them. CDR3 length: 13 amino acids. CDR3 region: CASSRVPKNIQYF. The DNA of the CDR3 is TGTGCCAGCAGTCGGGTGCCTAAAAACATTCAGTACTTC.